This T cell receptor (beta chain) was observed in a study of T-cell memory formation after mild COVID-19. Study results and caveats: Day 15 to 85 contracting clones showed balanced CD4/CD8; later expanders leaned CD4+.

As for this clonotype: What it binds is unknown.

Using its own MiXCR run on the 5' RACE reads, TCRdb lists one record per CDR3 protein. The repertoire consists of a few hundred thousand distinct CDR3 sequences, with around 15% occurring once and the leading ten covering around 24%. CDR3 length equals 12 residues. V was clipped by 7 bases and J by 4 bases, with 13 bases between them. The germline V gene has CDR1 SQVTM and CDR2 ANQGSEA. The sample taken for sequencing was PBMCs or a T cell subset sorted from them (not recorded which). The rearrangement uses TRBV29-1 and TRBJ1-2; no clear D gene. This TCR was recovered from a man between 18 and 35 years old who had mild COVID-19 (a few samples of this study predate the infection). Cell type and time point are not known. Here the CDR3 DNA reads TGCAGCGCCTCTCAGCCCCGCTATGGCTACACCTTC. Encoded protein: CSASQPRYGYTF. The full variable domain, its missing parts supplied by reference TRBV29-1 and TRBJ1-2, is SAVISQKPSRDICQRGTSLTIQCQVDSQVTMMFWYRQQPGQSLTLIATANQGSEATYESGFVIDKFPISRPNLTFSTLTVSNMSPEDSSIYLCSASQPRYGYTFGSGTRLTVV.